One TCR beta chain is described in this entry. The junction differs from germline at one of its ends, possibly a read error. These data come from a study of blood T cells in healthy people across ages. Primers used in a second PCR of roughly 6 to 11 cycles were a sample-barcoded 5' primer and a J-beta primer mix. Each cDNA molecule, via a template-switch adaptor with 12 random nucleotides, was tagged. One entry per CDR3 protein, called by TCRdb with MiXCR from the 5' RACE reads. Here the sample spans some 1.1 million distinct CDR3 sequences, about two fifths being singletons. The CDR3 contains 13 residues. Germline V gene lookup returns CDR1 MNHEY and CDR2 SVGAGI.

The sequencing sample was made of blood. This TCR derives from a man aged 18 to 30 in good health. The rearrangement joins TRBV6-5 to TRBJ1-2; D unresolved. Here the CDR3 reads CASSLTSKYGYTF. The CDR3 nucleotides are TGTGCCAGCAGCCTTACATCTAAGTATGGCTACACCTTC.